What follows are 30 T cell receptor beta chains derived from one specimen sequenced in a study of breast tumors, draining lymph nodes, adjacent tissues listed by TCRdb under 2016. To prepare the library, multiplex PCR was applied. The sequencing machine was an Illumina HiSeq 2000. The public sequencing data were trimmed at Q25 with fastp and processed into clonotypes with MiXCR by TCRdb, which kept only in-frame beta chains. Here each entry gathers all rows of one CDR3 protein and keeps the most common genes and DNA. The sample table shows roughly 110,000 distinct CDR3 sequences, and less than 40% are seen once. Of the sample, under 6.5% falls within the top ten clones. The axillary draining lymph nodes of breast cancer patients were the source of the lymph node samples. Material: axillary lymph node tissue. These receptors were taken from a female donor with breast cancer. Some clones in this sample may be carry-over from other donors' samples.

The chain has TRBV19 and TRBJ2-7, with 8 bases that match TRBD1. The V and J ends lost 10 bases and 5 bases, in that order; junction bases with no gene match: 7. CDR3 size: 12 residues. Germline V CDR1 and CDR2: LNHDA, SQIVND (reference sequence). The DNA for the CDR3 is TGTGCCACCAGACAGGGGAAAAACGAGCAGTACTTC. It translates to CATRQGKNEQYF.

This clonotype was counted once. V gene TRBV7-9 combines with J gene TRBJ2-6, with 8 bases that match TRBD1. Trimming at V came to 5 bases and at J to 1 base, leaving 1 base not matched to a gene. Per germline, CDR1 SEHNR and CDR2 FQNEAQ (reference sequence). The CDR3 covers 15 residues. The CDR3 DNA follows: TGTGCCAGCAGCCGGACAGGGTCTGGGGCCAACGTCCTGACTTTC. It yields the protein CASSRTGSGANVLTF.

This clonotype was picked up many times. The chain couples TRBV20-1 to TRBJ1-1, with TRBD1 identical over 8 bases. V lost 6 bases and J lost 7; bases outside the gene matches: 13. Germline V gene sequence: CDR1 DFQATT, CDR2 SNEGSKA (reference sequence). There are 14 residues in the CDR3. CDR3 coding DNA: TGCAGTGCACCCTTGCGATGGGACAGGCTTGAAGCTTTCTTT. Translating it yields CSAPLRWDRLEAFF.

This clonotype was detected many times. The rearrangement uses TRBV12-3 or TRBV12-4 and TRBJ1-4; D is unclear. The ends were cut back, 4 bases at V and 0 bases at J, with 9 bases in the middle. The CDR3 covers 15 residues. DNA of the CDR3: TGTGCCAGCAGTTGGACTTCAGCAACTAATGAAAAACTGTTTTTT. As protein: CASSWTSATNEKLFF.

This clonotype was counted ten times or more. The rearrangement joins TRBV5-8 to TRBJ1-2; tentatively, D is TRBD1 (5 bases). The CDR3 sequence is 14 residues long. Trimming left V 1 base short and J 1 base short, with 8 bases between. Germline values: CDR1 SGHTS, CDR2 YDEGEE. In DNA, the CDR3 is TGTGCCAGCAGCTTGTGGGACGATAACTATGGCTACACCTTC. It specifies CASSLWDDNYGYTF.

This chain links TRBV19 with TRBJ2-2; 14 nucleotides match TRBD2. Germline V gene lookup returns CDR1 LNHDA and CDR2 SQIVND (reference sequence). The CDR3 is 15 amino acids. Losses at the gene ends were 3 bases for V and 9 bases for J; bases not matched to a gene: 3. The CDR3 DNA reads TGTGCCAGTAGTATGGGACTAGCGGGGGCGAGGGAGCTGTTTTTT. Its protein product is CASSMGLAGARELFF.

CDR3 in amino acids: CAIGADSMNTEAFF. In DNA form, the CDR3 reads TGTGCCATCGGAGCCGACAGCATGAACACTGAAGCTTTCTTT. V is TRBV10-3 and J is TRBJ1-1; tentatively, D is TRBD1 (5 bases). V was shortened by 8 bases and J by 0 bases, with 13 bases between the two germline ends. Germline V gene data show CDR1 as ENHRY and CDR2 as SYGVKD. CDR3 length: 14 residues.

In this sample, this clonotype turned up many times. The V and J genes are TRBV2 and TRBJ2-7; D possibly corresponds to TRBD2 (5 bases). The V end lost 6 bases, the J end lost 5 bases, and 11 bases lay between the germline ends. Germline lookup yields CDR1 SNHLY and CDR2 FYNNEI. The CDR3 covers 12 residues. CDR3 protein: CASRDFAHEQYF. CDR3 DNA: TGTGCCAGCAGGGACTTCGCTCACGAGCAGTACTTC.

A note on this clonotype: This may be a read error, as it is one base from a much larger clone. The rearrangement joins TRBV28 to TRBJ1-3; D is possibly TRBD1 (6 bases). The length of the CDR3 is 14 residues. Per germline, CDR1 MDHEN and CDR2 SYDVKM. The CDR3 DNA is TGTGCCAGCAGTTTAGCAGGGGCTGGAGACACCATATATTTT. Its protein product is CASSLAGAGDTIYF.

V usage is TRBV6-5 and J usage is TRBJ1-1; D is perhaps TRBD1 (6 bases). V shed 0 bases and J shed 0 bases, with 14 bases lying between them. CDR1 is MNHEY and CDR2 is SVGAGI in the germline V gene. This CDR3 has 17 residues. The DNA for the CDR3 is TGTGCCAGCAGTTACTCGAATAGGGGGACCCTGAACACTGAAGCTTTCTTT. Protein sequence: CASSYSNRGTLNTEAFF.

The V and J genes are TRBV11-1 and TRBJ2-2; tentative D call: TRBD1 (6 bases). The V and J ends lost 3 bases and 8 bases respectively, with 10 bases between them. Germline lookup yields CDR1 SGHAT and CDR2 FQDESV (reference sequence). The CDR3 is made up of 13 amino acids. CDR3 coding DNA: TGTGCCAGCAGCTTTTCTGGGACAGGGGAGCTGTTTTTT. Encoded protein: CASSFSGTGELFF. The full variable domain, in which reference TRBV11-1 and TRBJ2-2 provide the parts outside the CDR3, is EAEVAQSPRYKITEKSQAVAFWCDPISGHATLYWYRQILGQGPELLVQFQDESVVDDSQLPKDRFSAERLKGVDSTLKIQPAELGDSAMYLCASSFSGTGELFFGEGSRLTVL.

This clonotype was counted ten times or more. The CDR3 nucleotides are TGTGCCAGCTCTTACTCCCAGGGGGCAACTAATGAAAAACTGTTTTTT. This gives the protein CASSYSQGATNEKLFF. V usage is TRBV18 and J usage is TRBJ1-4; 7 nucleotides agree with TRBD1. Looked up from germline, CDR1 is KGHSH and CDR2 is LQKENI. The CDR3 covers 16 residues. The ends lost 6 bases at V and 0 bases at J; junction bases unmatched: 7.

This clonotype has at least ten counts. One end of the junction varies from germline; a read error may be responsible. The chain links TRBV7-9 to TRBJ1-2; 8 bases map to TRBD1. The CDR3 is 15 residues long. The germline CDR1 and CDR2 sequences are SEHNR and FQNEAQ (reference sequence). The CDR3 protein is CASSLGQGLNYGYPF. The CDR3, as DNA: TGTGCCAGCAGCCTAGGACAGGGACTCAACTATGGCTACCCCTTC.

There are many counts of this clonotype. The rearrangement joins TRBV7-9 to TRBJ2-7; possible D gene TRBD2, 6 bases. Trimming removed 1 base at V and 2 bases at J, with 12 bases between. Germline V CDR1 and CDR2: SEHNR, FQNEAQ (reference sequence). The CDR3 consists of 15 residues. The CDR3 bases are TGTGCCAGCAGCTTAGTTGGTAGCGGAGCCTACGAGCAGTACTTC. This gives the protein CASSLVGSGAYEQYF.

As concerns this clonotype: This may come from a read error, since a much larger clone is one base off. The CDR3 ends on some other residue instead of the conserved phenylalanine or tryptophan, so this is likely a read error. This chain connects TRBV20-1 to TRBJ1-1; D is unresolved. The CDR3 is made up of 15 amino acids. V dropped 3 bases and J dropped 3 bases, with 17 bases sitting between them. Germline lookup yields CDR1 DFQATT and CDR2 SNEGSKA (reference sequence). The CDR3 region is CSARSAVGGDTEAFL. The CDR3 DNA follows: TGCAGTGCTAGGTCGGCAGTCGGTGGGGACACTGAAGCTTTCTTG.

This clonotype was counted ten times or more. The chain is built from TRBV6-1 and TRBJ2-7; TRBD2 aligns across 10 bases. Trimming took 7 bases from V and 2 from J; bases not matched to a gene: 11. The CDR3 is 16 amino acids. Germline V gives CDR1 MNHNS, CDR2 SASEGT. As DNA, the CDR3 is TGTGCCAGCACTCTCGCTACTAGCGGGACAGCCTACGAGCAGTACTTC. It is translated as CASTLATSGTAYEQYF.

The rearrangement joins TRBV25-1 to TRBJ1-2; no definite D call. This CDR3 has 14 residues. With 2 bases removed from V and 5 bases from J, the gap between germline ends came to 12 bases. CDR1 is MGHDK, CDR2 SYGVNS, per germline. CDR3 bases: TGTGCCAGCAGTGAAAGCGGGCAGAGGTATGGCTACACCTTC. Translated: CASSESGQRYGYTF.

Worth noting for this clonotype: A much larger clone lies one base from this, so it may be a read error. The CDR3 carries no conserved terminal phenylalanine or tryptophan, so it likely arises from a read error. The CDR3 spells CASSPRLAKNIQYL. The CDR3 bases are TGCGCCAGCAGTCCGCGGCTAGCCAAAAACATTCAGTACCTC. The chain has TRBV7-3 and TRBJ2-4; D not certain. This CDR3 has 14 amino acids. Germline CDR1 and CDR2: SGHTA and FQGTGA.

On this clonotype itself: Since no conserved phenylalanine or tryptophan closes the CDR3, a read error is the likely cause. The DNA is omitted, as the CDR3 cannot be located on it reliably, and the CDR3 follows TCRdb's listing. This chain uses TRBV11-2 with TRBJ2-1; the table assigns TRBD2, which was not confirmed against the DNA. Germline V lookup: CDR1 SGHAT, CDR2 FQNNGV. The CDR3 is 11 residues long, ends included. The CDR3 loop is CASSSARGANT.

The chain joins TRBV6-5 to TRBJ1-4; D unclear. The CDR3 extends over 16 amino acids. Trimming stripped 1 base from V and 3 bases from J, with 12 bases between. Germline V gene data show CDR1 as MNHEY and CDR2 as SVGAGI. CDR3 residues: CASSYFAPRANEKLFF. The CDR3 nucleotides are TGTGCCAGCAGTTACTTTGCGCCGCGGGCTAATGAAAAACTGTTTTTT.

The chain recombines TRBV7-9 with TRBJ2-3, with TRBD1 as a possible D gene (5 bases). Germline CDR1 reads SEHNR; CDR2 reads FQNEAQ (reference sequence). V was pared by 1 base and J by 6 bases, with 11 bases between. CDR3 length: 14 amino acids. The CDR3 loop is CASSLGGQGDTQYF. CDR3 nucleotide sequence: TGTGCCAGCAGCTTAGGGGGCCAAGGGGATACGCAGTATTTT.

This clonotype has ten or more counts. This chain uses TRBV4-3 with TRBJ2-2; 8 bases map to TRBD2. Per germline, CDR1 LGHNA and CDR2 YSLEER. V shed 1 base and J 6 bases; nucleotides not matched to a gene: 7. The CDR3 contains 16 residues. CDR3 residues: CASSQGRGGISGELFF. The CDR3 DNA is TGCGCCAGCAGCCAAGGACGGGGGGGAATCTCCGGGGAGCTGTTTTTT.

The chain recombines TRBV4-1 with TRBJ1-2; a possible D gene is TRBD1 (5 bases). Germline V gene sequence: CDR1 MGHRA, CDR2 YSYEKL. The CDR3 runs to 15 residues. V lost 2 bases and J lost 4, with 14 bases in between. In DNA, the CDR3 is TGCGCCAGCAGCCAACCACTAGCGGGGCCCTATGGCTACACCTTC. Protein sequence: CASSQPLAGPYGYTF.

This clonotype was observed at least ten times. The chain couples TRBV5-8 to TRBJ2-5; D may correspond to TRBD1 or TRBD2 (5 bases each). CDR1 is SGHTS and CDR2 is YDEGEE in the germline V gene. The V gene lost 3 bases and the J gene lost 1 base, with 13 bases spanning the gap. This CDR3 has 15 amino acids. The CDR3 here is CASSSRDDLQETQYF. The DNA for the CDR3 is TGTGCCAGCAGCTCCCGGGACGACCTCCAAGAGACCCAGTACTTC.

The sample holds many counts of this clonotype. This chain connects TRBV18 to TRBJ1-5, with D hard to call. Germline V gene data show CDR1 as KGHSH and CDR2 as LQKENI. The CDR3 covers 16 residues. Trimming took 2 bases from V and 0 from J, leaving 11 bases between them. CDR3 DNA: TGTGCCAGCTCACCAGTCGAGGGTTATAGCAATCAGCCCCAGCATTTT. Encoded protein: CASSPVEGYSNQPQHF.

The chain has TRBV20-1 and TRBJ1-1; perhaps TRBD1 as D (6 bases). The CDR3 is made up of 11 amino acids. Germline V lookup: CDR1 DFQATT, CDR2 SNEGSKA (reference sequence). V shed 6 bases and J shed 3 bases, with 8 bases lying between them. The CDR3 DNA is TGCAGTGCGAGGGGGTACACTGAAGCTTTCTTT. It codes for CSARGYTEAFF.

The sample holds one count of this clonotype. The V and J genes are TRBV6-5 and TRBJ2-3; tentatively, D is TRBD2 (6 bases). V lost 6 bases to trimming and J lost 11 bases, with 24 bases between them. Germline CDR1 is MNHEY and CDR2 is SVGAGI. The CDR3 is 15 amino acids. The CDR3 is CASRLGLGSYNEQYF. The CDR3 region has the DNA TGTGCCAGCAGATTGGGACTGGGAAGCTACAATGAGCAGTATTTT.

The chain uses TRBV5-1 and TRBJ2-1, with 8 bases fitting TRBD1. V lost 4 bases and J lost 6; bases outside the gene matches: 9. This CDR3 is 15 amino acids long. Germline V gene lookup returns CDR1 SGHRS and CDR2 YFSETQ. The CDR3 loop reads CASSRGQATCNEQFF. The CDR3, as DNA: TGCGCCAGCAGCCGGGGACAGGCGACGTGCAATGAGCAGTTCTTC.

At least ten counts were recorded for this clonotype. CDR3 sequence: CASSQDRRVDYGYTF. In DNA form, the CDR3 reads TGCGCCAGCAGCCAAGATCGACGGGTCGACTATGGCTACACCTTC. V gene TRBV4-3 combines with J gene TRBJ1-2; D is uncertain. Trimming left V 0 bases short and J 3 bases short, with 11 bases between. The CDR3 is 15 residues long. Germline CDR1 is LGHNA and CDR2 is YSLEER.

This clonotype showed up many times. This chain uses TRBV9 with TRBJ1-2; TRBD1 aligns across 7 bases. Germline trimming cut 3 bases from V and 7 bases from J; bases unmatched to any gene: 9. This CDR3 comprises 14 residues. Germline CDR1 SGDLS, CDR2 YYNGEE. CDR3 sequence reads: CASSDSDRVSGYTF. DNA of the CDR3: TGTGCCAGCAGCGATAGTGACAGGGTCTCTGGCTACACCTTC.